This passage covers 32 T cell receptor beta chains from one sample sequenced in a study of shared clonotypes between healthy human individuals. Naive-designated CD8 cells lacked CD45RO, were positively enriched for CCR7, and omitted terminally differentiated effector memory CD45RA+ cells. Clones were sequenced by immunoSEQ multiplex PCR, and TCRdb holds only the in-frame ones, with some missing. Among under 700,000 clones listed, 95% were seen once. What was sequenced was naive CD8+ T cells sorted from blood. The receptors originated from a young woman in good health.

The chain employs TRBV10-2 and TRBJ1-4; maybe TRBD1 (5 bases). Germline values: CDR1 WSHSY, CDR2 SAAADI. V was shortened by 1 base and J by 8 bases, with 14 bases between the two germline ends. CDR3 size: 15 residues. CDR3 sequence: CASSEWTPQGEKLFF. CDR3 bases: TGCGCCAGCAGTGAGTGGACTCCTCAGGGAGAAAAACTGTTTTTT.

The chain joins TRBV14 to TRBJ1-1; D is unclear. The CDR3 loop spans 16 amino acids. Looked up from germline, CDR1 is SGHDN and CDR2 is FVKESK. The ends were cut back, 5 bases at V and 4 bases at J, with 20 bases in the middle. CDR3 sequence reads: CASSYVSGSPGTEAFF. The CDR3 region has the DNA TGTGCCAGCAGCTACGTTTCGGGCAGTCCGGGCACTGAAGCTTTCTTT.

CDR3 amino acids: CATSLLGEPQHF. The CDR3 DNA sequence: TGTGCCACCTCCCTCTTGGGCGAGCCCCAGCATTTT. The V and J genes are TRBV7-9 and TRBJ1-5, with D unresolved. Trimming removed 10 bases from V and 8 bases from J, with 15 bases in between. CDR1 SEHNR and CDR2 FQNEAQ come from the germline V gene (reference sequence). The CDR3 sequence is 12 residues long. The variable domain in full, completed from reference TRBV7-9 and TRBJ1-5, reads DTGVSQNPRHKITKRGQNVTFRCDPISEHNRLYWYRQTLGQGPEFLTYFQNEAQLEKSRLLSDRFSAERPKGSFSTLEIQRTEQGDSAMYLCATSLLGEPQHFGDGTRLSIL.

The chain couples TRBV19 to TRBJ1-2, with a weak D call TRBD1 (5 bases). This CDR3 has 13 amino acids. Germline values: CDR1 LNHDA, CDR2 SQIVND (reference sequence). V was trimmed by 4 bases and J by 3 bases, leaving 9 bases between them. CDR3 DNA sequence: TGTGCCAGTAGTACCAGGGATTACTATGGCTACACCTTC. Its protein is CASSTRDYYGYTF.

This chain links TRBV27 with TRBJ2-7; D unclear. Trimming left V 5 bases short and J 3 bases short, with 14 bases between. Germline loops: CDR1 MNHEY, CDR2 SMNVEV (reference sequence). The CDR3 runs to 14 residues. DNA for the CDR3: TGTGCCAGCAGTAAGGTGTCCAGGATCTACGAGCAGTACTTC. This sequence encodes CASSKVSRIYEQYF.

The gene calls are TRBV21-1 and TRBJ2-7. TRBV21-1 is an annotated pseudogene. The CDR3 loop spans 16 amino acids. The CDR3 is CASSGPGPAPVYEQYF. CDR3 sequence (DNA): TGTGCCAGCAGCGGACCGGGCCCCGCCCCAGTCTACGAGCAGTACTTC.

This sequence joins TRBV4-1 and TRBJ2-7; 11 nucleotides match TRBD1. The CDR3 covers 14 residues. The germline CDR1 and CDR2 sequences are MGHRA and YSYEKL. J was trimmed by 4 bases and V by 4 bases; bases with no gene match: 3. DNA for the CDR3: TGCGCCAGCAGCCCGGGACAGGGGGTATACGAGCAGTACTTC. Its translation: CASSPGQGVYEQYF.

The chain carries TRBV6-1 and TRBJ2-7; TRBD1 matches at 8 bases. CDR1 is MNHNS and CDR2 is SASEGT in the germline V gene. This CDR3 has 12 residues. Trimming at V came to 8 bases and at J to 3 bases, leaving 3 bases not matched to a gene. CDR3 in amino acids: CASGTGHYEQYF. In nucleotides, the CDR3 is TGTGCCAGCGGGACAGGCCACTACGAGCAGTACTTC.

This clone has only one observation. This chain links TRBV19 with TRBJ2-7; 8 bases fit TRBD2. The CDR3 loop spans 16 amino acids. V lost 0 bases to trimming and J lost 3 bases; unmatched junction nucleotides: 7. Looked up from germline, CDR1 is LNHDA and CDR2 is SQIVND (reference sequence). The CDR3 bases are TGTGCCAGTAGTATAGATGAGGCGGGAGGCCACTACGAGCAGTACTTC. Translation gives CASSIDEAGGHYEQYF.

The chain employs TRBV5-5 and TRBJ2-7, with D unresolved. This CDR3 has 14 amino acids. Trimming stripped 0 bases from V and 2 bases from J, with 9 bases between. Germline-derived CDR1 and CDR2 are SGHKS and YYEKEE (reference sequence). For the CDR3, the DNA is TGTGCCAGCAGCTTGGCGAAGGGAACCTACGAGCAGTACTTC. This gives the protein CASSLAKGTYEQYF.

J is TRBJ1-1 and V is TRBV28; 10 bases are a match to TRBD1. Germline lookup yields CDR1 MDHEN and CDR2 SYDVKM. The CDR3 totals 14 residues. With 5 bases clipped from V and 5 bases from J, the junction kept 5 bases outside the gene matches. The CDR3 here is CASSPPDRGTEAFF. Written as DNA, the CDR3 is TGTGCCAGCAGTCCACCGGACAGGGGGACTGAAGCTTTCTTT.

The chain joins TRBV6-1 to TRBJ1-5; no clear D. Looked up from germline, CDR1 is MNHNS and CDR2 is SASEGT. The CDR3 extends over 16 amino acids. V was pared by 2 bases and J by 0 bases, with 11 bases between. CDR3 nucleotide sequence: TGTGCCAGCAGTGAATTCCCAGGTGATAGCAATCAGCCCCAGCATTTT. Amino acid sequence: CASSEFPGDSNQPQHF.

The V and J genes are TRBV4-2 and TRBJ2-3; the D gene is possibly TRBD2 (6 bases). The germline V and J ends were trimmed by 1 base and 0 bases, with 11 bases remaining between them. CDR1 and CDR2 (germline): LGHNA, YNFKEQ. The CDR3 extends over 16 amino acids. CDR3 nucleotides: TGTGCCAGCAGCCAAGTGAGGACTAAAAGCACAGATACGCAGTATTTT. Translating gives CASSQVRTKSTDTQYF.

The chain combines TRBV7-6 with TRBJ2-3, with D possibly being TRBD1 (6 bases). Deletions cut 2 bases from V and 2 bases from J, with 14 bases between. CDR1 is SGHVS, CDR2 FNYEAQ, per germline. The CDR3 contains 16 residues. DNA of the CDR3: TGTGCCAGCAGCTTATGGGACAAGGACAACACAGATACGCAGTATTTT. Residues: CASSLWDKDNTDTQYF.

This chain uses TRBV10-3 with TRBJ1-2; the match to TRBD1 covers 9 bases. The CDR3 has 15 residues. Germline CDR1 is ENHRY and CDR2 is SYGVKD. V dropped 2 bases and J dropped 4; count of bases not matched to a gene: 5. CDR3 in DNA: TGTGCCATCAGTGAGGAGTGGACAGGGGCCTATGGCTACACCTTC. Protein product: CAISEEWTGAYGYTF.

The chain's CDR3 is CASSPTTDEPDETQYF. Here the CDR3 DNA reads TGTGCCAGCTCACCAACGACGGACGAACCGGACGAGACCCAGTACTTC. The genes are TRBV18 and TRBJ2-5; D is unresolved. The germline V gene has CDR1 KGHSH and CDR2 LQKENI. Trimming took off 2 bases at V and 5 bases at J, with 18 bases between the two ends. The CDR3 is 16 amino acids. Complete variable domain (other parts from reference TRBV18 and TRBJ2-5): NAGVMQNPRHLVRRRGQEARLRCSPMKGHSHVYWYRQLPEEGLKFMVYLQKENIIDESGMPKERFSAEFPKEGPSILRIQQVVRGDSAAYFCASSPTTDEPDETQYFGPGTRLLVL.

The CDR3 DNA reads TGTGCCAGCAGCCTCGCAGGGGCTGGAAACACCATATATTTT. Translation gives CASSLAGAGNTIYF. The J gene is TRBJ1-3, the V gene TRBV28; the D gene is possibly TRBD1 (6 bases). The CDR3 has 14 residues. Looked up from germline, CDR1 is MDHEN and CDR2 is SYDVKM. Deletions cut 6 bases from V and 2 bases from J, with 11 bases between.

The chain carries TRBV10-3 and TRBJ1-1, with D tentatively TRBD1 (6 bases). V shed 6 bases and J shed 5 bases, with 13 bases lying between them. Germline CDR1 is ENHRY and CDR2 is SYGVKD. CDR3 length: 13 amino acids. For the CDR3, the DNA is TGTGCCATCAGGGAGGGGGTGTCGACTGAAGCTTTCTTT. Translated, it gives CAIREGVSTEAFF.

The rearrangement joins TRBV2 to TRBJ1-6; D gene uncertain. From germline, CDR1 is SNHLY and CDR2 FYNNEI. This CDR3 comprises 12 residues. Trimming removed 1 base from V and 10 bases from J, with 5 bases in between. CDR3 DNA: TGTGCCAGCAGTGAAGGGAGCTCACCCCTCCACTTT. It is translated as CASSEGSSPLHF. Using reference TRBV2 and TRBJ1-6 for the parts outside the CDR3, the full variable domain is EPEVTQTPSHQVTQMGQEVILRCVPISNHLYFYWYRQILGQKVEFLVSFYNNEISEKSEIFDDQFSVERPDGSNFTLKIRSTKLEDSAMYFCASSEGSSPLHFGNGTRLTVT.

The gene calls are TRBV11-2 and TRBJ1-1, with unresolved D. The germline V gene encodes CDR1 SGHAT and CDR2 FQNNGV. This CDR3 comprises 15 residues. Trimming cost V 0 bases and J 3 bases, with 11 bases left between them. CDR3 in amino acids: CASSLDYGSYTEAFF. The CDR3 DNA is TGTGCCAGCAGCTTAGATTATGGCAGCTACACTGAAGCTTTCTTT.

V gene TRBV28 combines with J gene TRBJ2-7, with 11 bases lining up with TRBD1. The CDR3 length is 18 residues. V trimming: 3 bases; J trimming: 2 bases; junction bases outside the gene matches: 12. The germline gives CDR1 MDHEN, CDR2 SYDVKM. The CDR3 loop reads CASSFRGTGTGGTYEQYF. The CDR3 DNA follows: TGTGCCAGCAGTTTTCGTGGCACCGGGACAGGGGGTACCTACGAGCAGTACTTC.

V and J are TRBV27 and TRBJ1-1, with D maybe TRBD1 (5 bases). The CDR3 has 14 amino acids. Trimming pared 2 bases from V and 3 bases from J, leaving 10 bases between. Germline V lookup: CDR1 MNHEY, CDR2 SMNVEV (reference sequence). The CDR3 DNA reads TGTGCCAGCAGTTTAGGGGACCCCTACACTGAAGCTTTCTTT. Its protein is CASSLGDPYTEAFF.

V and J are TRBV6-5 and TRBJ2-2; 8 nucleotides line up with TRBD2. CDR1 and CDR2 (germline): MNHEY, SVGAGI. J was trimmed by 6 bases and V by 0 bases; bases with no gene match: 3. The CDR3 covers 15 residues. DNA of the CDR3: TGTGCCAGCAGTTACTCTGGGACTAGGGCCGGGGAGCTGTTTTTT. Protein sequence: CASSYSGTRAGELFF.

The gene calls are TRBV2 and TRBJ2-2, with D possibly matching TRBD2 (5 bases). The CDR3 contains 13 residues. The germline V gene encodes CDR1 SNHLY and CDR2 FYNNEI. Trimming took 9 bases from V and 2 from J, leaving 10 bases between them. The CDR3 here is CASKEGNTGELFF. CDR3 nucleotide sequence: TGTGCCAGTAAAGAGGGAAACACCGGGGAGCTGTTTTTT.

The rearrangement joins TRBV27 to TRBJ1-2; 9 bases fit TRBD1. The germline gives CDR1 MNHEY, CDR2 SMNVEV (reference sequence). The CDR3 loop spans 14 amino acids. Trimming cost V 2 bases and J 7 bases; bases outside gene matches: 5. The CDR3 here is CASSLTGTGIGYTF. CDR3 in DNA: TGTGCCAGCAGTTTAACCGGGACAGGGATTGGCTACACCTTC.

The V gene is TRBV15, the J gene TRBJ2-5; D might be TRBD1 (5 bases). The germline V and J ends were trimmed by 2 bases and 5 bases, with 15 bases remaining between them. Germline V lookup: CDR1 LNHNV, CDR2 YYDKDF (reference sequence). CDR3 size: 15 residues. The chain's CDR3 is CATSRIEAGKETQYF. The DNA for the CDR3 is TGTGCCACCAGCAGAATTGAGGCAGGGAAGGAGACCCAGTACTTC. The whole variable domain, remainder taken from reference TRBV15 and TRBJ2-5, is DAMVIQNPRYQVTQFGKPVTLSCSQTLNHNVMYWYQQKSSQAPKLLFHYYDKDFNNEADTPDNFQSRRPNTSFCFLDIRSPGLGDTAMYLCATSRIEAGKETQYFGPGTRLLVL.

The chain recombines TRBV29-1 with TRBJ2-1; 8 nucleotides match TRBD1. CDR3 length: 13 residues. Germline V gives CDR1 SQVTM, CDR2 ANQGSEA. The CDR3 sequence: CSSGTGLYNEQFF. Here the CDR3 DNA reads TGCAGTTCCGGGACAGGACTATACAATGAGCAGTTCTTC.

About this clone itself: At one of its ends the junction is not consistent with the germline gene, which may arise from a read error. V usage is TRBV2 and J usage is TRBJ2-2; D is possibly TRBD2 (7 bases). The CDR3 sequence is 15 residues long. The germline V gene has CDR1 SNHLY and CDR2 FYNNEI. In nucleotides, the CDR3 is TGTGCCAGCAGGGAAGGGGGGGCGAACACCGGGGAGCTGTTTTTT. Translation: CASREGGANTGELFF.

The rearrangement joins TRBV6-5 to TRBJ2-1; D unclear. This CDR3 is built from 14 residues. Trimming pared 4 bases from V and 4 bases from J, leaving 11 bases between. Germline V gene lookup returns CDR1 MNHEY and CDR2 SVGAGI. This chain's CDR3 is CASSFSQEYNEQFF. The CDR3 DNA sequence: TGTGCCAGCAGTTTCTCCCAGGAGTACAATGAGCAGTTCTTC.

The chain joins TRBV19 to TRBJ1-2; a possible D gene is TRBD1 (5 bases). The CDR3 is 15 residues long. Trimming removed 7 bases from V and 4 bases from J, with 19 bases in between. CDR1 and CDR2 (germline): LNHDA, SQIVND (reference sequence). The DNA for the CDR3 is TGTGCCAGTACCGCGGTCGGGGGTTTTGTCTATGGCTACACCTTC. Protein product: CASTAVGGFVYGYTF.

The chain carries TRBV4-1 and TRBJ1-5; D gene unclear. The CDR3 sequence is 13 residues long. Trimming took off 3 bases at V and 4 bases at J, with 7 bases between the two ends. Per the germline V gene, CDR1 is MGHRA and CDR2 is YSYEKL. CDR3 coding DNA: TGCGCCAGCAGCCAGTCAGTAAATCAGCCCCAGCATTTT. This gives the protein CASSQSVNQPQHF.

The rearrangement links TRBV28 to TRBJ2-7; TRBD2 agrees at 8 bases. The ends lost 5 bases at V and 4 bases at J; junction bases unmatched: 10. The CDR3 has 15 amino acids. Germline V lookup: CDR1 MDHEN, CDR2 SYDVKM. The DNA for the CDR3 is TGTGCCAGCAGTCCCACCGGAGGGACTAGTTACGAGCAGTACTTC. Amino acid sequence: CASSPTGGTSYEQYF. Drawing the rest from reference TRBV28 and TRBJ2-7, the complete variable domain is DVKVTQSSRYLVKRTGEKVFLECVQDMDHENMFWYRQDPGLGLRLIYFSYDVKMKEKGDIPEGYSVSREKKERFSLILESASTNQTSMYLCASSPTGGTSYEQYFGPGTRLTVT.